This T cell receptor (beta chain) came from a study of radiation and T cells in renal cell carcinoma. Overall study results and limits: Pretreatment tumor biopsies were lacking, so baseline clonotypes are unknown. In nephrectomy-only tumors, top 100 clonotypes averaged around 40%, versus around 54% irradiated.

Treatment indicated: 15 Gy SBRT to primary tumor, nephrectomy 4 weeks later. This clone has more than one count but fewer than ten. Antigen unknown. Trimming took off 5 bases at V and 5 bases at J, with 12 bases between the two ends. This CDR3 contains 14 residues. Germline-derived CDR1 and CDR2 are SEHNR and FQNEAQ (reference sequence). Assay used: immunoSEQ multiplex PCR; TCRdb lists only in-frame clones, some missing. Altogether about 16,000 clones are present, 50% being singletons, with the ten largest covering around 38%. The clonotype comes from a woman aged 55 to 70 with renal cell carcinoma. Source: tumor tissue, taken from a patient whose treatment included radiotherapy and nephrectomy. V and J are TRBV7-9 and TRBJ1-4; D is unclear. The CDR3, as DNA: TGTGCCAGCAGCCCGGGGAGGACCAATGAAAAACTGTTTTTT. This sequence encodes CASSPGRTNEKLFF.